One sample yielded the 23 T cell receptor beta chains listed below, sequenced in a study of shared clonotypes between healthy human individuals (dated by TCRdb to 2020 to 2022). CD8 naive samples were CD45RO-negative cells positively selected for CCR7, giving a CD45RA+CCR7+ population that excluded TemRA cells. Library construction relied on the immunoSEQ multiplex PCR assay. The source is immuneACCESS, and TCRdb retained only in-frame sequences with V and J called. Part of the clones is not carried over; for the studies checked, unresolved V genes explain less than half of this, and the remainder is unexplained. In this sample the table shows nearly 600,000 clones, roughly 95% of which occur a single time. The top ten clones comprise 0.11% of the sample. The source material was naive CD8+ T cells sorted from blood. What this sample's cell subset or site label stands for: CD45RA+CCR7+. These receptors all come from a woman in her thirties in good health.

The chain uses TRBV11-3 and TRBJ2-2; D is uncertain. CDR1 and CDR2 (germline): SGHNT, YENEEA. Trimming cost V 1 base and J 5 bases, with 8 bases left between them. This CDR3 region has 14 residues. CDR3 residues: CASSLVGSTGELFF. As DNA, the CDR3 is TGTGCCAGCAGCTTAGTAGGGTCGACCGGGGAGCTGTTTTTT. The variable domain in full, with the rest retrieved from reference TRBV11-3 and TRBJ2-2, is EAGVVQSPRYKIIEKKQPVAFWCNPISGHNTLYWYLQNLGQGPELLIRYENEEAVDDSQLPKDRFSAERLKGVDSTLKIQPAELGDSAVYLCASSLVGSTGELFFGEGSRLTVL.

The rearrangement joins TRBV27 to TRBJ1-6, with a possible D match to TRBD1 (5 bases). This CDR3 contains 12 residues. The germline V gene has CDR1 MNHEY and CDR2 SMNVEV (reference sequence). V was shortened by 10 bases and J by 9 bases, with 13 bases between the two germline ends. The chain's CDR3 is CATSQGSSPLHF. CDR3 sequence (DNA): TGTGCCACCTCGCAGGGTAGTTCACCCCTCCACTTT.

The chain employs TRBV6-6 and TRBJ2-1; unclear D gene. V shed 2 bases and J shed 0 bases, with 8 bases lying between them. CDR3 length: 15 amino acids. Germline assignment: CDR1 MNHNY and CDR2 SVGAGI (reference sequence). The CDR3 loop reads CASSYGISSYNEQFF. DNA for the CDR3: TGTGCCAGCAGTTACGGGATTAGCTCCTACAATGAGCAGTTCTTC.

Details on this clone: Other DNA sequences within the sample encode an identical CDR3. This sequence joins TRBV5-1 and TRBJ2-7; unclear D gene. V shed 0 bases and J shed 3 bases, with 4 bases lying between them. CDR3 length equals 12 residues. Germline CDR1 and CDR2: SGHRS and YFSETQ. The CDR3 spells CASSLVGYEQYF. The CDR3 DNA sequence: TGCGCCAGCAGCTTGGTCGGCTACGAGCAGTACTTC.

This clone was seen just once. The chain is built from TRBV7-9 and TRBJ2-5; TRBD2 aligns across 13 bases. Germline V gene sequence: CDR1 SEHNR, CDR2 FQNEAQ (reference sequence). The CDR3 spans 15 residues. V dropped 7 bases and J dropped 5; count of bases not matched to a gene: 7. CDR3 protein: CASTTSGRALETQYF. CDR3 DNA: TGTGCCAGCACAACTAGCGGGAGGGCCCTGGAGACCCAGTACTTC.

V is TRBV9 and J is TRBJ2-7; perhaps D is TRBD1 or TRBD2 (5 bases each). Between the trimmed V and J ends, which lost 3 bases and 2 bases, there was a span of 6 bases. The V gene's germline CDR1 is SGDLS and CDR2 YYNGEE. CDR3 length equals 12 residues. The CDR3 spells CASSGDAYEQYF. The DNA of the CDR3 is TGTGCCAGCAGCGGGGACGCCTACGAGCAGTACTTC. Drawing the rest from reference TRBV9 and TRBJ2-7, the complete variable domain is DSGVTQTPKHLITATGQRVTLRCSPRSGDLSVYWYQQSLDQGLQFLIQYYNGEERAKGNILERFSAQQFPDLHSELNLSSLELGDSALYFCASSGDAYEQYFGPGTRLTVT.

The gene calls are TRBV5-6 and TRBJ1-2, with 10 bases that match TRBD1. Germline CDR1 and CDR2: SGHDT and YYEEEE. The ends lost 3 bases at V and 3 bases at J; junction bases unmatched: 14. This CDR3 contains 18 residues. CDR3 DNA: TGTGCCAGCAGCTCTTGGGACGGGACAGGGGCCTGGCACTATGGCTACACCTTC. This codes for CASSSWDGTGAWHYGYTF.

The chain has TRBV7-9 and TRBJ2-7, with D unclear. Trimming pared 2 bases from V and 0 bases from J, leaving 5 bases between. The CDR3 contains 13 residues. The germline V gene encodes CDR1 SEHNR and CDR2 FQNEAQ (reference sequence). DNA of the CDR3: TGTGCCAGCAGCTTACCGAGCTCCTACGAGCAGTACTTC. Translated: CASSLPSSYEQYF.

As regards this clone: Different DNA sequences within this sample yield the same CDR3. V usage is TRBV28 and J usage is TRBJ2-1; D is perhaps TRBD1 or TRBD2 (5 bases each). CDR3 length equals 14 residues. From germline, CDR1 is MDHEN and CDR2 SYDVKM. V was clipped by 6 bases and J by 1 base, with 10 bases between them. DNA for the CDR3: TGTGCCAGCAGCTTTGGGGGATCCTACAATGAGCAGTTCTTC. This codes for CASSFGGSYNEQFF.

J is TRBJ2-2 and V is TRBV4-1; 9 bases are shared with TRBD2. The junction had 1 base not matched to a gene; V was cut back by 4 bases and J by 1 base. The CDR3 runs to 15 residues. Germline assignment: CDR1 MGHRA and CDR2 YSYEKL. The CDR3 loop reads CASSPSGENTGELFF. The CDR3 DNA follows: TGCGCCAGCAGCCCTAGCGGGGAGAACACCGGGGAGCTGTTTTTT.

This chain links TRBV28 with TRBJ1-1; D gene uncertain. The germline V and J ends were trimmed by 8 bases and 3 bases, with 13 bases remaining between them. The CDR3 loop spans 13 amino acids. Germline CDR1 reads MDHEN; CDR2 reads SYDVKM. Here the CDR3 DNA reads TGTGCCAGCCGGGGAGGAAGGGACACTGAAGCTTTCTTT. This codes for CASRGGRDTEAFF.

To note about this clone: This sample also contains other DNA sequences that code for the same CDR3. V is TRBV2 and J is TRBJ2-3; D is possibly TRBD2 (6 bases). Between the trimmed V and J ends, which lost 1 base and 0 bases, there was a span of 11 bases. CDR1 and CDR2 from the germline V gene are SNHLY and FYNNEI. CDR3 length equals 16 residues. The CDR3 is CASSEVLAPSTDTQYF. The CDR3 DNA reads TGTGCCAGCAGTGAAGTGCTAGCGCCGAGCACAGATACGCAGTATTTT.

The chain joins TRBV9 to TRBJ1-1; D is possibly TRBD1 (6 bases). The CDR3 runs 14 residues. Per the germline V gene, CDR1 is SGDLS and CDR2 is YYNGEE. V was shortened by 4 bases and J by 3 bases, with 13 bases between the two germline ends. Here the CDR3 reads CASSLKGEYTEAFF. Written as DNA, the CDR3 is TGTGCCAGCAGCCTGAAGGGGGAGTACACTGAAGCTTTCTTT.

The chain uses TRBV5-4 and TRBJ2-7, with TRBD2 matching over 8 bases. The CDR3 length is 15 residues. The germline CDR1 and CDR2 sequences are SGHNT and YYREEE (reference sequence). With V trimmed by 1 base and J by 5 bases, 8 bases remained unmatched. This CDR3 is CASSLSSGSLHEQYF. As DNA, the CDR3 is TGTGCCAGCAGCTTGTCCAGCGGGAGTCTCCACGAGCAGTACTTC.

This chain joins TRBV6-5 and TRBJ2-7, with D tentatively TRBD1 (5 bases). Germline V gene sequence: CDR1 MNHEY, CDR2 SVGAGI. The CDR3 is 13 residues long. The V and J ends lost 8 bases and 4 bases respectively, with 15 bases between them. Written as DNA, the CDR3 is TGTGCCAGCGGGAAGACAGAAGCATACGAGCAGTACTTC. It encodes CASGKTEAYEQYF.

The rearrangement uses TRBV4-1 and TRBJ2-3; 13 bases agree with TRBD2. The CDR3 is 16 amino acids. V shed 3 bases, J shed 7 bases, and the junction held 7 bases outside the gene matches. Germline V gene lookup returns CDR1 MGHRA and CDR2 YSYEKL. CDR3 nucleotides: TGCGCCAGCAGCCAGCCGACTAGCGGGAGGTCATATACGCAGTATTTT. The encoded protein is CASSQPTSGRSYTQYF.

The J gene is TRBJ2-1, the V gene TRBV5-4; 7 bases fit TRBD1. After removal of 6 bases from V and 3 bases from J, the junction contained 6 bases not matched to a gene. Germline values: CDR1 SGHNT, CDR2 YYREEE (reference sequence). The CDR3 contains 14 residues. The CDR3 loop is CASMPGQNYNEQFF. The CDR3 DNA sequence: TGTGCCAGCATGCCGGGACAGAACTACAATGAGCAGTTCTTC.

The V call is TRBV19, the J call TRBJ1-1; tentatively, D is TRBD1 (5 bases). CDR3 length: 14 residues. Germline V CDR1 and CDR2: LNHDA, SQIVND (reference sequence). Trimming pared 9 bases from V and 4 bases from J, leaving 18 bases between. The CDR3 bases are TGTGCCAGCCGGGGCCTGGATTGGGGCACTGAAGCTTTCTTT. It is translated as CASRGLDWGTEAFF.

This rearrangement joins TRBV13 to TRBJ1-1, with 7 nucleotides matching TRBD1. Germline V gives CDR1 PRHDT, CDR2 FYEKMQ (reference sequence). V gave up 5 bases and J gave up 7 bases; unmatched junction bases: 10. The CDR3 runs to 14 residues. The CDR3: CASSSGGTAYEAFF. The DNA of the CDR3 is TGTGCCAGCAGCAGTGGCGGGACAGCCTATGAAGCTTTCTTT.

This clone appeared a few times. The chain uses TRBV18 and TRBJ2-7; no definite D call. From germline, CDR1 is KGHSH and CDR2 LQKENI. CDR3 length: 12 amino acids. Trimming took 6 bases from V and 2 from J, leaving 8 bases between them. The CDR3 reads CASSPTAYEQYF. The CDR3 DNA reads TGTGCCAGCTCCCCTACAGCCTACGAGCAGTACTTC. The complete variable domain, with remaining parts taken from reference TRBV18 and TRBJ2-7, reads NAGVMQNPRHLVRRRGQEARLRCSPMKGHSHVYWYRQLPEEGLKFMVYLQKENIIDESGMPKERFSAEFPKEGPSILRIQQVVRGDSAAYFCASSPTAYEQYFGPGTRLTVT.

The chain carries TRBV29-1 and TRBJ1-1, with TRBD1 matching over 7 bases. The CDR3 sequence is 13 residues long. J lost 5 bases, V lost 1 base, and 4 bases had no gene match. The germline V gene encodes CDR1 SQVTM and CDR2 ANQGSEA. CDR3 sequence (DNA): TGCAGCGTTGAAGGCAGGGGGGATACTGAAGCTTTCTTT. Translating it yields CSVEGRGDTEAFF.

The rearrangement uses TRBV5-1 and TRBJ2-7, with TRBD2 identical over 8 bases. From germline, CDR1 is SGHRS and CDR2 YFSETQ. Trimming cost V 4 bases and J 3 bases; bases outside gene matches: 9. The CDR3 has 15 residues. CDR3 region: CASSVAGTRNYEQYF. DNA of the CDR3: TGCGCCAGCAGCGTAGCCGGGACTAGAAACTACGAGCAGTACTTC.

The chain carries TRBV9 and TRBJ2-7; TRBD2 matches at 7 bases. The J segment lost 3 bases and the V segment lost 1 base, leaving 4 bases of the junction unmatched. Germline CDR1 is SGDLS and CDR2 is YYNGEE. The CDR3 sequence is 14 residues long. The CDR3 DNA is TGTGCCAGCAGCGTAAGCGGGGACGGCTACGAGCAGTACTTC. As protein: CASSVSGDGYEQYF.